The rows below give T cell receptor beta chains drawn from one sample of a study of human T cells and chemical hapten exposure. TCRdb itself ran the RACE reads through MiXCR, one entry per CDR3 protein. The profile shows under 70,000 distinct CDR3 sequences, 10% to 12% of them singletons. The sequences come from whole blood, collected in connection with sensitization to the hapten diphenylcyclopropenone (DPC). The receptor set was obtained from a woman between 35 and 50 years old with alopecia areata. Some clones in this sample may be carry-over from other donors' samples. CDR3s leave out the opening cysteine and the closing phenylalanine or tryptophan. Only part of the rows carry a size: once, few, many, or a class if the clone is expanded.

cdr3_aa v_call clone_size j_call
APLRDRGLETQY TRBV10-3 NA TRBJ2-5
SAAQGGNVLT TRBV20-1 NA TRBJ2-6
ASGPTGAAKNTEAF TRBV6-5 large TRBJ1-1
ASSYQGPNTGELF TRBV6-2/TRBV6-3 few TRBJ2-2
ASSYSGVEKLF TRBV6-5 many TRBJ1-4
ASNKRRGGDIQY TRBV19 NA TRBJ2-4
ASSYRLPGGTEAF TRBV6-2/TRBV6-3 many TRBJ1-1
SVGFGAF TRBV20-1 NA TRBJ1-1
ASSTRQGGTGELF TRBV6-2/TRBV6-3 many TRBJ2-2
ASSLVSGGGKNIQY TRBV7-2 many TRBJ2-4
ASSQVDRSYEQY TRBV4-3 few TRBJ2-7
ASSYLGRNQETQY TRBV6-5 NA TRBJ2-5
ASSLRGAAF TRBV28 NA TRBJ1-1
SASLANTEAF TRBV20-1 many TRBJ1-1
ASSPLATNTGELF TRBV7-6 many TRBJ2-2
ASYREETQY TRBV7-2 NA TRBJ2-5
SVEWSPGEGAF TRBV29-1 few TRBJ1-1
ASSQIGEVGNIQY TRBV4-2 NA TRBJ2-4
SARDQPLWEQF TRBV20-1 many TRBJ2-1
ASSPTSGRVYEQF TRBV3-1 NA TRBJ2-1
ASSLGESLASEAF TRBV28 many TRBJ1-1
AWRPGTSGTIQY TRBV30 NA TRBJ2-4
ASSVAPGTSSF TRBV6-5 few TRBJ2-1
ASSIVGTTNQPQH TRBV19 many TRBJ1-5
ASTEGGPQPQH TRBV2 many TRBJ1-5
ASSVNYEQY TRBV2 few TRBJ2-7
ASSARLRLAGDQETQY TRBV7-9 NA TRBJ2-5
SARWDRGNQPQH TRBV20-1 many TRBJ1-5
ASSLIAGGSYEQY TRBV12-3/TRBV12-4 many TRBJ2-7
ASSFTETQY TRBV3-1 NA TRBJ2-5
ASSLRPSATYEQY TRBV7-2 NA TRBJ2-7
ASSLGTESFYEQY TRBV7-6 few TRBJ2-7
ASRRSSSYNEQF TRBV5-4 NA TRBJ2-1
ASQVGGTTDTQY TRBV28 many TRBJ2-3
AIRRGNSNQPQH TRBV15 many TRBJ1-5
ASSYAEGPRPQPQH TRBV5-6 few TRBJ1-5
ASSLTGAPLH TRBV5-6 NA TRBJ1-6
SSDRGLVDTQY TRBV29-1 few TRBJ2-3
ASSWTGADTQY TRBV5-6 few TRBJ2-3
ASSLAGTGGAKNIQY TRBV7-2 many TRBJ2-4